The sequence of this TCR beta chain was determined in a study of OX40 agonist ivuxolimab in advanced cancers. Broadly, across the study: The costimulatory receptor OX40 (CD134) was targeted by ivuxolimab, a fully human IgG2 agonistic monoclonal antibody. Intravenous ivuxolimab was administered to patients every 2 weeks at six dose levels: 0.01, 0.1, 0.3, 1.5, 3 and 10 mg/kg. Of the approximately 53 patients in dose escalation, about 20 had hepatocellular carcinoma, some 15 had melanoma, 9 had renal cell carcinoma and 9 had head and neck cancer. The dose-escalation cohort was 82.7% male with a mean age of around 62 years, ranging from roughly 20 to 80. Patients were allowed to have had prior anti-PD-1, anti-PD-L1 or anti-CTLA-4 therapy, and about 40% of the dose-escalation patients had been treated with checkpoint inhibitors. Partial responses occurred in three dose-escalation patients, of whom one had hepatocellular carcinoma and two had cutaneous melanoma. The purpose of peripheral TCRbeta sequencing was to test whether ivuxolimab changed TCR sequence diversity and led to clonal T-cell expansion. The paper reports the monotherapy dose-escalation portion (N ≈ 50 patients) of the phase I ivuxolimab trial. The research as a whole found: Clonal expansion of both CD4+ and CD8+ blood T cells was observed from baseline to week 6 at doses 0.1 to 3.0 mg/kg. In the 0.1-3.0 mg/kg groups, partial responders were among the patients with the lowest normalized peripheral clonal expansion, particularly in CD8+ T cells. After ivuxolimab, CD8+ T cells had more expanded clones than CD4+ T cells on average. The antigen specificity of the clonally expanded peripheral T cells was not determined. Low levels of normalized T-cell clonal expansion were also seen in some patients who did not respond.

The trial excluded patients who had a history of autoimmune disease or were on systemic immunosuppression. Peripheral blood for TCR sequencing was collected from all dose cohorts at baseline, on cycle 4 day 1, and on cycle 7 day 1. The samples were taken from a phase I, first-in-human, multicenter, open-label dose-escalation trial of ivuxolimab. Adults with locally advanced or metastatic melanoma, renal cell carcinoma, hepatocellular carcinoma or head and neck squamous cell carcinoma were enrolled in the trial. Before TCR sequencing, CD4+ T cells and CD8+ T cells were sorted from peripheral blood as separate populations. Genomic DNA was isolated from the sorted cells so that the TCRbeta CDR3 region could be sequenced. The immunoSEQ Assay was used to sequence the TCRbeta CDR3 regions. TCRdb carries this immuneACCESS record with in-frame sequences only. Its versions omit some clonotypes, under half of them owing to an unresolved V gene in the studies checked, with the rest unexplained. This sample comprises about 98,000 clones, around 94% of them detected only once. The ten largest clones represent around 0.28% of the sample.

About this clone itself: This clone's antigen is unknown. No much larger clone is present one base from it, and per-base qualities are unavailable.

From a lookup of the germline V gene, CDR1 and CDR2 are SQVTM and ANQGSEA. The CDR3 holds 11 amino acids from the cysteine to the phenylalanine. Left in the record is the CDR3 DNA by itself, 33 bases read in frame from the first base. This chain is built from TRBV29-1 and TRBJ1-1; 7 central nucleotides agree with TRBD1. This material consisted of CD4+ or CD8+ T cells sorted from blood, taken in a trial of the OX40 agonist ivuxolimab. The TCR was taken from an adult with an advanced solid tumor such as melanoma, head and neck, liver or kidney cancer. The CDR3 in this case is CMTGRGVEAFF. The sequence in DNA is TGCATGACAGGGCGGGGGGTTGAAGCTTTCTTT.